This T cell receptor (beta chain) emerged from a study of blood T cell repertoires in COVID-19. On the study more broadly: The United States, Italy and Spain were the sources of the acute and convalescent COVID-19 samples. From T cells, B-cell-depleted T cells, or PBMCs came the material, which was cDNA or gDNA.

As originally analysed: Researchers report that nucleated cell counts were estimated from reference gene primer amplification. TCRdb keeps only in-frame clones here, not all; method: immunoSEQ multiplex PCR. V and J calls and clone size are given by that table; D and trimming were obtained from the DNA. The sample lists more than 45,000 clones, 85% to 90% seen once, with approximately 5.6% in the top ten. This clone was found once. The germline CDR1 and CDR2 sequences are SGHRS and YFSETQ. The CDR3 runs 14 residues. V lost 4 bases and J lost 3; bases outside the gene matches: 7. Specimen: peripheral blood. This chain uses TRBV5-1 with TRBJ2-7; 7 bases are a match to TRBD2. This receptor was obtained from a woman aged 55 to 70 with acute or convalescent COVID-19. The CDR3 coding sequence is TGCGCCAGCAGCGGGGTGGGGGAGGGCTACGAGCAGTACTTC. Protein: CASSGVGEGYEQYF.